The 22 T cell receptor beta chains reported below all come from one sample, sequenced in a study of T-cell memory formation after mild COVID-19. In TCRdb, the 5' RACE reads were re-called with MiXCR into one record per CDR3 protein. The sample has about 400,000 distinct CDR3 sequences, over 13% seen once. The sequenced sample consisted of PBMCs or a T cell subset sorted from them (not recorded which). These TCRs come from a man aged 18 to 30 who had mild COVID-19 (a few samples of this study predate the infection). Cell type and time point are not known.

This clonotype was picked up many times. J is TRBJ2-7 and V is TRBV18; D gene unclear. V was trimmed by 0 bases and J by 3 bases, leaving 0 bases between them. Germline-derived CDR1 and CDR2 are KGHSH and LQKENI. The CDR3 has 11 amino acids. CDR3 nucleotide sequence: TGTGCCAGCTCACCACCCTACGAGCAGTACGTC. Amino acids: CASSPPYEQYV.

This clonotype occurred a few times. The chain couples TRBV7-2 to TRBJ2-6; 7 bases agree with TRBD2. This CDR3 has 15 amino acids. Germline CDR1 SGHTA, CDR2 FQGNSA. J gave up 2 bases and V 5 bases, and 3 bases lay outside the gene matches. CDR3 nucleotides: TGTGCCAGCAGCGGCACTAGCGCTGGGGCCAACGTCCTGACTTTC. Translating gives CASSGTSAGANVLTF.

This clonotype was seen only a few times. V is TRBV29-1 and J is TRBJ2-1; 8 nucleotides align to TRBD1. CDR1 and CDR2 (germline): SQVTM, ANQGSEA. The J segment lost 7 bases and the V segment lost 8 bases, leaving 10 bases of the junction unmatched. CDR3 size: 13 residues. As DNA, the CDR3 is TGCAGCCTCCGGACAGGGAGTAGTAATGAGCAGTTCTTC. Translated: CSLRTGSSNEQFF.

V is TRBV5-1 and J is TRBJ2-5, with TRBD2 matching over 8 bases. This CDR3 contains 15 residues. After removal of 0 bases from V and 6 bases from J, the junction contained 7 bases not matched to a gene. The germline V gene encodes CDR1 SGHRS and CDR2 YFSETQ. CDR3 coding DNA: TGCGCCAGCAGCTTGGCGGGGGGGCAGAAAAAGACCCAGTACTTC. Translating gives CASSLAGGQKKTQYF.

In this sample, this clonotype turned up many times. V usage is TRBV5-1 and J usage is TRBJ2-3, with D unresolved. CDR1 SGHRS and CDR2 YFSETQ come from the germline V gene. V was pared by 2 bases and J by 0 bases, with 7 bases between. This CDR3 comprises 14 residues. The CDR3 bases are TGCGCCAGCAGCTTTAGTCGGAGCACAGATACGCAGTATTTT. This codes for CASSFSRSTDTQYF.

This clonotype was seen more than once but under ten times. The CDR3 sequence: CASSQGLDRDEAFF. The DNA of the CDR3 is TGTGCCAGCAGCCAGGGGCTTGACAGGGATGAAGCTTTCTTT. The chain employs TRBV3-1 and TRBJ1-1; 7 nucleotides align to TRBD1. CDR3 length equals 14 residues. Looked up from germline, CDR1 is LGHDT and CDR2 is YNNKEL (reference sequence). V trimming: 3 bases; J trimming: 7 bases; junction bases outside the gene matches: 8.

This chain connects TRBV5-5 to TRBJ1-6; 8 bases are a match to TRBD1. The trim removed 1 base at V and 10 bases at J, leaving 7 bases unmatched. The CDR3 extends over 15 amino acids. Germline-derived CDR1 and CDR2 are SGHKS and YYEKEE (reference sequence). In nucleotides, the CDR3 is TGTGCCAGCAGCTTGAGGACAGGGTTAGACTCACCCCTCCACTTT. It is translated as CASSLRTGLDSPLHF.

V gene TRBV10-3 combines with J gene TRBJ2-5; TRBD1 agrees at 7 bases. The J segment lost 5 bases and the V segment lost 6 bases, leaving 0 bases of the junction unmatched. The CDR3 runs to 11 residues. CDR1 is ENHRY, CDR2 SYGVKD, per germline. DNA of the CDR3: TGTGCCATCAGGACAGGGGAGACCCAGTACTTC. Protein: CAIRTGETQYF.

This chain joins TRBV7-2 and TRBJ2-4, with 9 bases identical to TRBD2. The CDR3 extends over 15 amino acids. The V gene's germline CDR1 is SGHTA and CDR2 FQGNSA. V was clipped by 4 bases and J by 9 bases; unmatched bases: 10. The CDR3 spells CASSSFGGGATIQYF. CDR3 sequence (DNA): TGTGCCAGCAGCTCCTTTGGCGGGGGGGCGACCATTCAGTACTTC.

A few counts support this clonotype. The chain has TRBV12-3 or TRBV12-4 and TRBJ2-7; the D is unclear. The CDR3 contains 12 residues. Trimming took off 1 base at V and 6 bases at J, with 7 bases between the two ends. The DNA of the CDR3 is TGTGCCAGCAGTTTAGTGCCCCCCGAGCAGTACTTC. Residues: CASSLVPPEQYF.

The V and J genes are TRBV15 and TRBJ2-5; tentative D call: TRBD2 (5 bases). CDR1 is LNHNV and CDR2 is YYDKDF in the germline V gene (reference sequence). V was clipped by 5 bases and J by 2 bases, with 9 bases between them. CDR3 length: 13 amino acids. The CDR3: CATSPGSQETQYF. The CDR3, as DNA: TGTGCCACCAGCCCGGGGAGTCAAGAGACCCAGTACTTC.

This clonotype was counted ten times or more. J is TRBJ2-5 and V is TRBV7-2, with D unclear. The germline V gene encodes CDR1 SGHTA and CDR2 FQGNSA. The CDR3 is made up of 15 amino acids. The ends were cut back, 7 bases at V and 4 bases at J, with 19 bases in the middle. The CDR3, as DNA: TGTGCCAGCAACTTCGGGCCCGGGCTACTAGAGACCCAGTACTTC. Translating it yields CASNFGPGLLETQYF.

CDR3 protein: CSVRRDTQYF. CDR3 sequence (DNA): TGCAGCGTTCGTAGGGATACGCAGTATTTT. V gene TRBV29-1 combines with J gene TRBJ2-3; D is uncertain. V was cut by 5 bases and J by 6 bases, with 6 bases left in between. Germline-derived CDR1 and CDR2 are SQVTM and ANQGSEA. The length of the CDR3 is 10 residues.

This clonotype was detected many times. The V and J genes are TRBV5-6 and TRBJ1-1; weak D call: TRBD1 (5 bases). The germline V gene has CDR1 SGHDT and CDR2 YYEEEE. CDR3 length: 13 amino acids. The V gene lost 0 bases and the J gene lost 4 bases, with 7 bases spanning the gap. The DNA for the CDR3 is TGTGCCAGCAGCTTGGAGAGGGGCACTGAAGCTTTCTTT. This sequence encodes CASSLERGTEAFF.

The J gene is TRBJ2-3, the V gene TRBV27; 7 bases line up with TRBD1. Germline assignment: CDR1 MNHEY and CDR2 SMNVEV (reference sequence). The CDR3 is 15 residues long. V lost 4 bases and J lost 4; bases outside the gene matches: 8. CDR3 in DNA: TGTGCCAGCAGTTCCCTCGGACAGGCTGCAGATACGCAGTATTTT. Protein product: CASSSLGQAADTQYF.

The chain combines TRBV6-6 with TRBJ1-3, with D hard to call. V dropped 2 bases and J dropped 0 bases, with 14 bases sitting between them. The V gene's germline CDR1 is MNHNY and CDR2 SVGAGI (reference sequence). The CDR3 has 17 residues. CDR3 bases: TGTGCCAGCAGTTACCCGCCGGACCCTTTCTCTGGAAACACCATATATTTT. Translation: CASSYPPDPFSGNTIYF.

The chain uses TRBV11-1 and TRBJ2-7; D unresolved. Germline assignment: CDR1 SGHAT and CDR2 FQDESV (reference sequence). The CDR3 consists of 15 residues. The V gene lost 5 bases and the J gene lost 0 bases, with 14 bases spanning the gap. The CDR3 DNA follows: TGTGCCAGCAGCCCTGGGCCGGAAAACTCCTACGAGCAGTACGTC. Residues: CASSPGPENSYEQYV.

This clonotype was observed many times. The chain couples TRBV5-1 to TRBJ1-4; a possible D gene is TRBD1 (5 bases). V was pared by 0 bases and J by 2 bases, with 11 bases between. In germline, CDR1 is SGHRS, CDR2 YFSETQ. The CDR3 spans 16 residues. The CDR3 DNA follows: TGCGCCAGCAGCTTGGCCCGGGGACCGACTAATGAAAAACTGTTTTTT. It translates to CASSLARGPTNEKLFF.

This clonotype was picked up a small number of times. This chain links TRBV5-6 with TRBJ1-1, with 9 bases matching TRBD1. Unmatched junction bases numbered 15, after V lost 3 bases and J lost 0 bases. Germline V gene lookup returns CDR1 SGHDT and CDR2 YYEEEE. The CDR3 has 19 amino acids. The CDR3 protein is CASSSIIRDRAGMNTEAFF. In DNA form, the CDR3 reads TGTGCCAGCAGCTCAATTATCCGGGACAGGGCGGGAATGAACACTGAAGCTTTCTTT.

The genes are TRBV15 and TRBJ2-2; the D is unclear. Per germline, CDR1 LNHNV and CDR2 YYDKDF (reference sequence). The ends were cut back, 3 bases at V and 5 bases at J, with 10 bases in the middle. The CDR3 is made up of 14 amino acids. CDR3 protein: CATSRDPGTGELFF. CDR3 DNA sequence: TGTGCCACCAGCAGGGACCCTGGTACCGGGGAGCTGTTTTTT.

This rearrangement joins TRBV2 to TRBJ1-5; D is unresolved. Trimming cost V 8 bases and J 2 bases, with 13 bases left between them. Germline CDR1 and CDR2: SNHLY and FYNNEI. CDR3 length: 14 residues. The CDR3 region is CASQWTRGNQPQHF. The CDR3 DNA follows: TGTGCCAGCCAATGGACCCGCGGCAATCAGCCCCAGCATTTT.

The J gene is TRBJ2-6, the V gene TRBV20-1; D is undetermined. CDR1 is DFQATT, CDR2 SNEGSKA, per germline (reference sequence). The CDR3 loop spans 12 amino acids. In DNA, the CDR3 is TGCGTGGGAAGCTCTGGGGCCAACGTCCTGACTTTC. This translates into CVGSSGANVLTF.